The clone carrying this T cell receptor beta chain is judged medium-sized (0.01 to 0.1%). Its target is not known. After removal of 6 bases from V and 4 bases from J, the junction contained 8 bases not matched to a gene. This CDR3 is 15 amino acids long. Germline CDR1 SGHTA, CDR2 FQGNSA. This record belongs to a study of T-cell memory formation after mild COVID-19. In the study overall: Among the donors, TCR clusters were largely specific to each donor.

MiXCR was run by TCRdb on the 5' RACE reads, yielding one entry per CDR3 protein. Of approximately 210,000 distinct CDR3 sequences listed, 10% to 13% were seen once; the top ten hold around 3.3%. Regarding the study as a whole: Confirmation was lacking for SARS-CoV-2 specificity of second-wave clones that peaked on day 37. While clones contracting from day 15 to 85 were balanced between CD4 and CD8, later expanders leaned CD4+. Some clones that responded turned up in pre-infection memory, which suggests that cross-reactive memory joined in.

This chain connects TRBV7-2 to TRBJ2-2, with 7 bases lining up with TRBD1. Sample: PBMCs or a T cell subset sorted from them (not recorded which). This TCR derives from a man aged 18 to 29 who had mild COVID-19 (a few samples of this study predate the infection). Cell type and time point are not known. This CDR3 is CASREQGTGTGELFF. The CDR3 DNA follows: TGTGCCAGCAGGGAACAGGGGACGGGCACCGGGGAGCTGTTTTTT.